This T cell receptor (beta chain) was documented in a study of T cell responses to AZD1222 COVID-19 vaccine. Study-wide results and limits: A rise in Spike-specific TCR breadth and depth followed two AZD1222 doses. Regions left unmutated in variants are reportedly the target of nearly half of spike-specific TCRs.

This clone came up once. Its antigen is not identified. Sequencing used immunoSEQ multiplex PCR; TCRdb keeps in-frame clones, though not all of them. The profile covers around 130,000 clones, with around 90% appearing a single time and approximately 5.1% taken by the ten largest. With 8 bases clipped from V and 5 bases from J, the junction kept 11 bases outside the gene matches. Germline V lookup: CDR1 SGHVS, CDR2 FQNEAQ. The CDR3 has 15 residues. The sample consisted of peripheral blood, taken on day 0 of AZD1222 vaccination. The sequence came from an adult in good health. J is TRBJ1-1 and V is TRBV7-8; the match to TRBD1 covers 10 bases. DNA of the CDR3: TGTGCCAGCCTCCCGTGGGACAGGGGTCAAACTGAAGCTTTCTTT. This encodes CASLPWDRGQTEAFF.